This T cell receptor (beta chain) appears in the sequencing data of a study of CD8+CD57+ T cells in acquired aplastic anemia. On the study more broadly: Recorded DNA amounts for sorted CD4+ and CD8+ cells had an average of around 3 ug.

This CDR3 region has 14 residues. The germline CDR1 and CDR2 sequences are MNHNS and SASEGT. The V segment lost 3 bases and the J segment 4 bases; nucleotides outside the gene matches: 0. This clonotype was seen a handful of times. Its antigen is currently unknown. Patients sequenced had flow cytometry evidence of CD8+CD57+ cell expansion. Among the patients, none had received any therapy at the time of blood sampling. It was genomic DNA that served as the template for profiling TCR beta VDJ and CDR3. One entry per CDR3 protein results from TCRdb running MiXCR on the reads. The sample contains around 190,000 distinct CDR3 sequences, around 50% of which appear only once. General study findings and limits: In CD8+ cells, Simpson's diversity showed no significant difference between patients and controls.

Sequencing was done on a sample of sorted CD4+, CD8+, or CD8+CD57+ T cells (not recorded which) from PBMCs. The gene calls are TRBV6-1 and TRBJ2-3; 11 bases line up with TRBD1. The clonotype originates from a human donor with aplastic anemia. Here the CDR3 reads CASSEGQGADTQYF. CDR3 in DNA: TGTGCCAGCAGTGAGGGACAGGGGGCAGATACGCAGTATTTT.